The 6 T cell receptor beta chains given below trace back to one sample, sequenced in a study of Ad26.COV2.S vaccination and SARS-CoV-2 variants listed by TCRdb under 2021. The library was prepared using the immunoSEQ multiplex PCR assay. The immuneACCESS repertoire file appears here via TCRdb, limited to in-frame rearrangements. These files lack a portion of the clones; in checked studies, under half of the deficit traces to unresolved V genes, and the cause of the others is not known. The sample table shows 410,000 or so clones, and about 93% are seen once. The leading ten clones occupy 12% of the sample. The treatment or condition tag for this specimen amounts to: roughly 18 received Ad26.COV2.S at low or high dose, single or two shots; 5 received placebo; per-sample allocation not given. Repertoires of vaccine and placebo recipients were sequenced from samples taken on day 63 after the first injection.

This specimen consisted of peripheral blood, obtained in a trial of Ad26.COV2.S vaccine versus placebo. All receptors come from a person aged 18-65 years who received the Ad26.COV2.S COVID-19 vaccine or a placebo.

The chain joins TRBV9 to TRBJ2-1; no definite D call. The CDR3 covers 14 residues. Germline lookup yields CDR1 SGDLS and CDR2 YYNGEE. The CDR3 DNA is TGTGCGCCCGGCTTATACAGCCAAGACAATGAGCAGTTCTTC. This gives the protein CAPGLYSQDNEQFF. The full variable domain, completed using reference TRBV9 and TRBJ2-1, is DSGVTQTPKHLITATGQRVTLRCSPRSGDLSVYWYQQSLDQGLQFLIQYYNGEERAKGNILERFSAQQFPDLHSELNLSSLELGDSALYFCAPGLYSQDNEQFFGPGTRLTVL.

This chain's CDR3 is CASSSPDPRSYNEQFF. CDR3 bases: TGTGCCAGCAGTTCTCCTGATCCCAGGTCCTACAATGAGCAGTTCTTC. This rearrangement joins TRBV6-2 or TRBV6-3 to TRBJ2-1; D is unclear. This CDR3 comprises 16 residues. CDR1 is MNHEY, CDR2 SVGEGT, per germline. V lost 4 bases to trimming and J lost 1 base, with 14 bases between them.

The rearrangement links TRBV28 to TRBJ1-2, with 8 bases matching TRBD1. The germline V gene has CDR1 MDHEN and CDR2 SYDVKM. V lost 4 bases to trimming and J lost 4 bases; unmatched junction nucleotides: 8. The CDR3 contains 15 residues. The CDR3 nucleotides read TGTGCCAGCAGTTCCTCAAGACAGGGGACCTATGGCTACACCTTC. Protein sequence: CASSSSRQGTYGYTF.

This clone has a single count. The chain uses TRBV10-2 and TRBJ1-1; D remains unclear. Germline V gene sequence: CDR1 WSHSY, CDR2 SAAADI. Trimming removed 5 bases at V and 4 bases at J, with 8 bases between. The CDR3 extends over 12 amino acids. The CDR3 DNA sequence: TGCGCCAGCAGTTTGGTTGGCACTGAAGCTTTCTTT. Its protein product is CASSLVGTEAFF.

J is TRBJ2-7 and V is TRBV10-3; D assignment may be TRBD1 or TRBD2 (5 bases each). The CDR3 contains 16 residues. The germline V and J ends were trimmed by 0 bases and 3 bases, with 15 bases remaining between them. From germline, CDR1 is ENHRY and CDR2 SYGVKD. CDR3 sequence reads: CAISESKGRGDYEQYF. In nucleotides, the CDR3 is TGTGCCATCAGTGAGTCGAAAGGGAGAGGGGACTACGAGCAGTACTTC.

V gene TRBV27 combines with J gene TRBJ1-5; 10 nucleotides line up with TRBD1. CDR1 and CDR2 from the germline V gene are MNHEY and SMNVEV (reference sequence). After removal of 5 bases from V and 0 bases from J, the junction contained 4 bases not matched to a gene. The CDR3 loop spans 16 amino acids. The CDR3 sequence: CASSRTGGTSNQPQHF. CDR3 bases: TGTGCCAGCAGTAGGACAGGGGGGACTAGCAATCAGCCCCAGCATTTT.